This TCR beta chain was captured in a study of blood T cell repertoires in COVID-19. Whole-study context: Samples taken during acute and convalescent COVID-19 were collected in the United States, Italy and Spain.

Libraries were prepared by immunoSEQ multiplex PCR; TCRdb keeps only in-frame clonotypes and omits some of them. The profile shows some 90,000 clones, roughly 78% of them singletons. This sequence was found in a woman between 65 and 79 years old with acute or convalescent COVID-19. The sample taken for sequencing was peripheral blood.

CDR3 protein: CASSQTSGRSQETQYF. The CDR3 DNA reads TGTGCCAGCAGCCAAACTAGCGGGAGGTCTCAAGAGACCCAGTACTTC. V and J are TRBV7-8 and TRBJ2-5; 12 positions agree with TRBD2. The germline CDR1 and CDR2 sequences are SGHVS and FQNEAQ. J lost 2 bases, V lost 5 bases, and 6 bases had no gene match. The CDR3 contains 16 residues. Variable domain in full (rest from reference TRBV7-8 and TRBJ2-5): GAGVSQSPRYKVAKRGQDVALRCDPISGHVSLFWYQQALGQGPEFLTYFQNEAQLDKSGLPSDRFFAERPEGSVSTLKIQRTQQEDSAVYLCASSQTSGRSQETQYFGPGTRLLVL.